Each of the 7 T cell receptor beta chains below was sequenced from the same sample in a study of T-cell reconstitution after alpha-beta-depleted transplantation in children. This sample's TCRbeta library carried unique molecular identifier barcodes. TCRdb reprocessed the PCR reads with MiXCR, giving one entry per CDR3 protein. Counted here are about 340,000 distinct CDR3 sequences, 10% occurring once; the ten biggest clones make up 2% to 2.5%. Source: PBMCs from the stem cell graft donor, taken from the stem cell graft. The receptors originated from a human donor who donated a stem cell graft to a child with acute lymphoblastic leukemia.

This clonotype appeared many times. This chain connects TRBV12-3 or TRBV12-4 to TRBJ2-3, with D unresolved. V was shortened by 10 bases and J by 0 bases, with 17 bases between the two germline ends. The CDR3 spans 15 residues. CDR3 region: CAILDRLRSTDTQYF. The CDR3 nucleotides are TGTGCCATCCTTGACCGGCTGAGGAGCACAGATACGCAGTATTTT.

This clonotype came up many times. The rearrangement uses TRBV10-3 and TRBJ2-1, with 10 bases that match TRBD2. The junction had 16 bases not matched to a gene; V was cut back by 11 bases and J by 6 bases. Germline-derived CDR1 and CDR2 are ENHRY and SYGVKD. The CDR3 extends over 16 amino acids. The DNA for the CDR3 is TGTGCCTCCGGCCCAGCCCTAGCGGGGGAGGGCAATGAGCAGTTCTTC. Residues: CASGPALAGEGNEQFF.

The table lists this clonotype with a few counts. The chain uses TRBV29-1 and TRBJ2-7; tentatively, D is TRBD2 (6 bases). Germline V lookup: CDR1 SQVTM, CDR2 ANQGSEA. The CDR3 spans 12 residues. The V end lost 7 bases, the J end lost 6 bases, and 16 bases lay between the germline ends. CDR3: CSAGTLTGEQYF. In DNA, the CDR3 is TGCAGCGCGGGGACTCTAACGGGCGAGCAGTACTTC.

The V call is TRBV9, the J call TRBJ2-7; 7 nucleotides line up with TRBD2. The CDR3 covers 14 residues. The junction had 10 bases not matched to a gene; V was cut back by 4 bases and J by 6 bases. Germline V gives CDR1 SGDLS, CDR2 YYNGEE. The CDR3 DNA follows: TGTGCCAGCAGCCCCACTGGCGGGAGCCTCGAGCAGTACTTC. This translates into CASSPTGGSLEQYF.

This clonotype was seen a handful of times. The genes are TRBV9 and TRBJ1-2; D is unresolved. The germline gives CDR1 SGDLS, CDR2 YYNGEE. The CDR3 is 14 amino acids. V was clipped by 0 bases and J by 6 bases, with 12 bases between them. This CDR3 is CASSVGGRKDGYTF. CDR3 DNA sequence: TGTGCCAGCAGCGTAGGCGGCAGGAAGGATGGCTACACCTTC.

The gene calls are TRBV7-2 and TRBJ2-1; weak D call: TRBD1 (5 bases). Germline assignment: CDR1 SGHTA and CDR2 FQGNSA. The CDR3 is 14 amino acids. V lost 2 bases to trimming and J lost 6 bases, with 11 bases between them. This CDR3 is CASSLLWGTNEQFF. CDR3 bases: TGTGCCAGCAGCTTACTTTGGGGCACCAATGAGCAGTTCTTC.

This clonotype has at least ten counts. It may be a read error: a sequence one base away is much more abundant. The chain combines TRBV7-9 with TRBJ1-1, with TRBD1 as a possible D gene (5 bases). Germline V lookup: CDR1 SEHNR, CDR2 FQNEAQ (reference sequence). There are 13 residues in the CDR3. Trimming shortened V by 4 bases and J by 1 base, and 7 bases separated the two germline ends. The CDR3 sequence is CASSSQENTEAFF. CDR3 nucleotides: TGTGCCAGCAGCTCACAGGAGAACACTGAAGCTTTCTTT.